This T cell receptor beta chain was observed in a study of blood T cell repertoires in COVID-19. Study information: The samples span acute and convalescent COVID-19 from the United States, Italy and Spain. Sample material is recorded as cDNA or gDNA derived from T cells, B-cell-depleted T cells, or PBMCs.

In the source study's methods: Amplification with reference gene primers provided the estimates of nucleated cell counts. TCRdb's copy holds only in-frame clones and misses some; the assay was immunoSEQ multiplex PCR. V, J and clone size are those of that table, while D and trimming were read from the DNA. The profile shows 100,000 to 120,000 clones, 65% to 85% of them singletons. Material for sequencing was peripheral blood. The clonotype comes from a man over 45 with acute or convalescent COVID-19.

The CDR3 DNA sequence: TGTGCCAGCAGCCGGGAACAGGGTTCCTACGAGCAGTACTTC. Translated: CASSREQGSYEQYF. The chain couples TRBV6-5 to TRBJ2-7, with D perhaps TRBD1 (6 bases). Germline values: CDR1 MNHEY, CDR2 SVGAGI. Trimming pared 6 bases from V and 1 base from J, leaving 13 bases between. The CDR3 loop spans 14 amino acids.